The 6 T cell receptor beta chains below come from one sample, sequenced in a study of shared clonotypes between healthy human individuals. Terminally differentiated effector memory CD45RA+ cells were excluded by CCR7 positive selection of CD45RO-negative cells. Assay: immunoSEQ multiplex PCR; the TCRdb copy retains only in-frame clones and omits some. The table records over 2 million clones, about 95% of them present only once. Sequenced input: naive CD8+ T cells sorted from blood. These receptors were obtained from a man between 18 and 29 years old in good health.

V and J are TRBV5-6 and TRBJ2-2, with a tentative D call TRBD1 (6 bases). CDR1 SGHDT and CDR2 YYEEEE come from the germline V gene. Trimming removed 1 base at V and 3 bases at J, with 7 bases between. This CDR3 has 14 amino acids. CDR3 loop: CASSLTGYTGELFF. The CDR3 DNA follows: TGTGCCAGCAGCTTGACAGGGTACACCGGGGAGCTGTTTTTT.

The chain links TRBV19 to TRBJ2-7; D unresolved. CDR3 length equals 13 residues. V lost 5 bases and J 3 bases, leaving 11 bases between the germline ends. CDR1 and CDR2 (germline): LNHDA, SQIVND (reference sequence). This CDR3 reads CASSVALGYEQYF. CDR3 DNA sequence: TGTGCCAGTAGTGTCGCCTTGGGCTACGAGCAGTACTTC.

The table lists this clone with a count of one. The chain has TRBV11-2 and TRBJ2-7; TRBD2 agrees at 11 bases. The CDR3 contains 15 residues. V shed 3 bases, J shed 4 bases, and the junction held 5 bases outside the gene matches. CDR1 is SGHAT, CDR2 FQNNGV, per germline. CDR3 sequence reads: CASSFYSGRDYEQYF. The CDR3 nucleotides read TGTGCCAGCAGCTTCTATAGCGGGAGGGATTACGAGCAGTACTTC. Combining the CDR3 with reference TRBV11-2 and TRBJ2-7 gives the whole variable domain EAGVAQSPRYKIIEKRQSVAFWCNPISGHATLYWYQQILGQGPKLLIQFQNNGVVDDSQLPKDRFSAERLKGVDSTLKIQPAKLEDSAVYLCASSFYSGRDYEQYFGPGTRLTVT.

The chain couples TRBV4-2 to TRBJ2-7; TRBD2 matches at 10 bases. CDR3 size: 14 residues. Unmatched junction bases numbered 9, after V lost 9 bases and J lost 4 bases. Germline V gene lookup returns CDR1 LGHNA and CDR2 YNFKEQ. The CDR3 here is CASGELAGGYEQYF. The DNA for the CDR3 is TGTGCCAGTGGCGAGTTAGCGGGGGGTTACGAGCAGTACTTC.

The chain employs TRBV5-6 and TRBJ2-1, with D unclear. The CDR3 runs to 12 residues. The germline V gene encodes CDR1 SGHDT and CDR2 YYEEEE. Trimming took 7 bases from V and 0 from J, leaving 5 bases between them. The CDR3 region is CASGNSYNEQFF. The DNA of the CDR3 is TGTGCCAGCGGGAACTCCTACAATGAGCAGTTCTTC.

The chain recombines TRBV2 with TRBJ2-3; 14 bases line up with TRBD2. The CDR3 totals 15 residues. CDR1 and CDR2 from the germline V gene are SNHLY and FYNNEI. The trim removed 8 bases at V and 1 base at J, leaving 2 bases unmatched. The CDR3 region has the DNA TGTGCCAGCTGGGGACTAGCGGGGGGCACAGATACGCAGTATTTT. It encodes CASWGLAGGTDTQYF.